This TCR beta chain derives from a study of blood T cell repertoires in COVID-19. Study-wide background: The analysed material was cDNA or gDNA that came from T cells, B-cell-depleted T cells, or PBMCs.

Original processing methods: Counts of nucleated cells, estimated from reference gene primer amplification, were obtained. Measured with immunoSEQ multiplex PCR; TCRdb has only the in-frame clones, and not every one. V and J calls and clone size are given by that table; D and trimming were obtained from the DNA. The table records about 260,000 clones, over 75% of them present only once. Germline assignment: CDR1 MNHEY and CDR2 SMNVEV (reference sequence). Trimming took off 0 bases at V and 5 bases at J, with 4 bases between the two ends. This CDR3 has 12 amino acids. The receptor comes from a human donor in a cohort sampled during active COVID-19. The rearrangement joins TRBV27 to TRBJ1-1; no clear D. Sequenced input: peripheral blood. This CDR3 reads CASSLSGTEAFF. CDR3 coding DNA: TGTGCCAGCAGTTTATCCGGTACTGAAGCTTTCTTT.